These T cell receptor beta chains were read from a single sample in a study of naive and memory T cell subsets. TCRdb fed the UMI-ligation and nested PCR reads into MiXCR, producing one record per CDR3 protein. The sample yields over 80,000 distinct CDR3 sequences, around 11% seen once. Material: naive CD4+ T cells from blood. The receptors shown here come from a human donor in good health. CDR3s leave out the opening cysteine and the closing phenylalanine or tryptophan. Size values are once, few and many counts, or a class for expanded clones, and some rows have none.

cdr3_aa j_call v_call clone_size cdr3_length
ASSFGRDRD TRBJ2-7 TRBV12-3/TRBV12-4 - 9
ASSPQGRREKLF TRBJ1-4 TRBV18 - 12
ASNPDRESQY TRBJ2-3 TRBV7-9 - 10
ASSLGIWRDTQY TRBJ2-3 TRBV7-2 many 12
ASRPGQELEKLF TRBJ1-4 TRBV6-2/TRBV6-3 few 12
SARDRWRGSTDTQY TRBJ2-3 TRBV20-1 few 14
SVDLGAGTYNEQF TRBJ2-1 TRBV29-1 - 13
ATTLRVSAVTDTQY TRBJ2-3 TRBV12-3/TRBV12-4 - 14
ASSYRGSGDPYEQY TRBJ2-7 TRBV6-2/TRBV6-3 few 14
ASSVGTDSSYEQY TRBJ2-7 TRBV9 - 13
ASGTGNSPLH TRBJ1-6 TRBV6-5 - 10
SAPGQGHEKLF TRBJ1-4 TRBV20-1 - 11
ASSLGGKSNQPQH TRBJ1-5 TRBV7-2 - 13
SVVSWVQETQY TRBJ2-5 TRBV29-1 many 11
ASSLTGNQPQH TRBJ1-5 TRBV7-2 many 11
ASSIGTGRNQPQH TRBJ1-5 TRBV19 - 13
ASSPAGRSSYEQY TRBJ2-7 TRBV7-9 many 13
ASSDLDGNEQF TRBJ2-1 TRBV2 - 11
SALGGVTDTQY TRBJ2-3 TRBV20-1 - 11
ASSLGGDVRRAF TRBJ1-1 TRBV7-3 few 12
ASSGPGIIGYGYT TRBJ1-2 TRBV12-3/TRBV12-4 many 13
ACGDTQY TRBJ2-3 TRBV30 many 7
ASSPGGQGLGNQPQH TRBJ1-5 TRBV6-5 - 15
ASSSPDTQY TRBJ2-3 TRBV2 few 9
ASSQLSFEKLF TRBJ1-4 TRBV7-9 few 11
ASSSTGRRTYEAF TRBJ1-1 TRBV11-2 few 13
ASSLDGNGGAEEQY TRBJ2-7 TRBV5-1 - 14
ASSFSAAEAF TRBJ1-1 TRBV7-2 few 10
ASSNGGIGTNTGELF TRBJ2-2 TRBV6-2/TRBV6-3 few 15
ASTLRASSGANVLT TRBJ2-6 TRBV28 - 14
ASRTSGGRELF TRBJ2-2 TRBV6-2/TRBV6-3 - 11
ASSLIGTSNQPQH TRBJ1-5 TRBV7-8 - 13
ASSLALAGDKQF TRBJ2-1 TRBV12-3/TRBV12-4 - 12
AISGTLGLYEQY TRBJ2-7 TRBV10-3 - 12
ASSRTSGRQDEQY TRBJ2-7 TRBV7-2 few 13
ASSFRGTSGPYNEQF TRBJ2-1 TRBV12-3/TRBV12-4 many 15
SARQGAFLETQY TRBJ2-5 TRBV29-1 - 12
ASSQDIAGEAF TRBJ1-1 TRBV4-2 - 11
ASSPDSIYGYT TRBJ1-2 TRBV12-3/TRBV12-4 many 11
ASSFALAVSTDTQY TRBJ2-3 TRBV5-5 few 14
ASSFYTSGRADTQY TRBJ2-3 TRBV27 many 14
SARGLDEQY TRBJ2-7 TRBV20-1 few 9
ASSRTSREQY TRBJ2-7 TRBV12-3/TRBV12-4 - 10
SPDRGATYNEQF TRBJ2-1 TRBV20-1 many 12
AISESWGLLSNQPQH TRBJ1-5 TRBV10-3 many 15
ASSVVGAGGTDTQY TRBJ2-3 TRBV9 many 14
AISEGTNPPQETQY TRBJ2-5 TRBV10-3 - 14
ASSSGGASDTQY TRBJ2-3 TRBV28 few 12
ASSLAGFNQPQH TRBJ1-5 TRBV7-9 - 12
SANSPTRTQY TRBJ2-3 TRBV20-1 few 10
ASSDSGGIDGYT TRBJ1-2 TRBV18 few 12
SARGQLNTEAF TRBJ1-1 TRBV20-1 many 11
ASSPGLAGGDDEQF TRBJ2-1 TRBV5-5 - 14
ASSRTENGYT TRBJ1-2 TRBV3-1 - 10